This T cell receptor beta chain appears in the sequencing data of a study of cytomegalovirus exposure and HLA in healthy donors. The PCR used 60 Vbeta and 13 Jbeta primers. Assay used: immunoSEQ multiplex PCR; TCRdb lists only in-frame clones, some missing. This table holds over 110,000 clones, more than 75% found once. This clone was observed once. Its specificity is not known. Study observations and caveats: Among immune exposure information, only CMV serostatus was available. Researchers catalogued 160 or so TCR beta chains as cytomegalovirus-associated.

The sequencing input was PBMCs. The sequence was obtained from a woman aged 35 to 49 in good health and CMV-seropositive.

CDR3 region: CASSVRPSSGYTF. CDR3 DNA: TGTGCCAGCAGTGTGAGGCCAAGCAGTGGCTACACCTTC. V and J are TRBV2 and TRBJ1-2; D ambiguous. The CDR3 runs to 13 residues. The V end lost 4 bases, the J end lost 7 bases, and 13 bases lay between the germline ends. CDR1 and CDR2 from the germline V gene are SNHLY and FYNNEI.